This T cell receptor beta chain was profiled in a study of cytomegalovirus exposure and HLA in healthy donors. The J segment lost 1 base and the V segment lost 8 bases, leaving 7 bases of the junction unmatched. This CDR3 is built from 14 residues. Germline V gives CDR1 SNHLY, CDR2 FYNNEI. Researchers ran the PCR with 60 Vbeta and 13 Jbeta primers. Produced via immunoSEQ multiplex PCR; TCRdb's table is partial and in-frame only. The repertoire consists of approximately 150,000 clones, with roughly 80% occurring once and the leading ten covering about 3.4%. The origin of this receptor is a male donor in good health and CMV-seronegative. The chain has TRBV2 and TRBJ2-7; the match to TRBD2 covers 8 bases. Input material: PBMCs. CDR3 bases: TGTGCCAGCTTCTTCGGGGGGGGTTCCTACGAGCAGTACTTC. Translating it yields CASFFGGGSYEQYF. The whole variable domain, remainder taken from reference TRBV2 and TRBJ2-7, is EPEVTQTPSHQVTQMGQEVILRCVPISNHLYFYWYRQILGQKVEFLVSFYNNEISEKSEIFDDQFSVERPDGSNFTLKIRSTKLEDSAMYFCASFFGGGSYEQYFGPGTRLTVT.